The entry below gives a single T cell receptor beta chain sequence along with its context. A single count supports this clone. Its antigen is currently not known. No qualities accompany the bases; no much larger clone lies one base away. Clipping removes 3 bases from V and 0 bases from J, with 6 as the unmatched junction base count. The CDR3 has 16 amino acids, counting the end cysteine and phenylalanine. Of all the DNA, just the CDR3 is kept, 48 bases in frame from base 1. CDR1 and CDR2 are read off the germline V gene as KGHSH and LQKENI. These data belong to a study of T cell changes during pregnancy in multiple sclerosis (dated by TCRdb to the late 2010s). At the level of the whole study: The study looked at changes in the T cell repertoire across pregnancy in women with multiple sclerosis.

The protocol used for the library was the immunoSEQ multiplex PCR assay. TCRdb mirrors the immuneACCESS table, restricted to in-frame sequences. Some clones are absent from its copies; in checked studies, under half trace to an unresolved V gene, and the reason for the others is unknown. The sample includes 88,000 or so clones, with about 92% observed a single time. About 3% of the sample belongs to the ten largest clones. Rearrangement joined TRBV18 to TRBJ2-5; TRBD2 matches 8 bases in the middle. The input for sequencing was peripheral blood, taken before pregnancy. This receptor was identified in a female donor with multiple sclerosis, enrolled in a pregnancy study. The nucleotide sequence is TGTGCCAGCTCACCTCGAATTAGCGGGAACCAAGAGACCCAGTACTTC. It translates to CASSPRISGNQETQYF.